This TCR beta chain was recorded in a study of blood T cell repertoires in COVID-19. Study-wide background: Samples came from the United States, Italy and Spain, spanning acute and convalescent COVID-19. The cDNA or gDNA used as material had been derived from T cells, B-cell-depleted T cells, or PBMCs.

In the study's own analysis: The authors estimated nucleated cell counts from reference gene primer amplification. The method was immunoSEQ multiplex PCR; TCRdb's version includes in-frame clones alone and lacks a portion of them. The V and J calls and clone size are taken from that table; D and trimming were inferred from the DNA. The top ten clones hold roughly 11% of a sample with about 290,000 clones, 85% to 90% of them seen once. The CDR3 has 16 residues. V gave up 1 base and J gave up 7 bases; unmatched junction bases: 10. Germline V gene data show CDR1 as WNHNN and CDR2 as SYGVQD (reference sequence). Seattle's enrolled individuals joined amid active infection and were then monitored longitudinally.

The TCR sequence derives from a woman aged 25 to 39 with COVID-19, enrolled during active disease. The sequenced sample was peripheral blood. V is TRBV10-1 and J is TRBJ2-1; TRBD1 matches at 7 bases. The CDR3 DNA sequence: TGCGCCAGCAGTGAGTTGTTGAAGACAGGGTGGAATGAGCAGTTCTTC. The encoded protein is CASSELLKTGWNEQFF.